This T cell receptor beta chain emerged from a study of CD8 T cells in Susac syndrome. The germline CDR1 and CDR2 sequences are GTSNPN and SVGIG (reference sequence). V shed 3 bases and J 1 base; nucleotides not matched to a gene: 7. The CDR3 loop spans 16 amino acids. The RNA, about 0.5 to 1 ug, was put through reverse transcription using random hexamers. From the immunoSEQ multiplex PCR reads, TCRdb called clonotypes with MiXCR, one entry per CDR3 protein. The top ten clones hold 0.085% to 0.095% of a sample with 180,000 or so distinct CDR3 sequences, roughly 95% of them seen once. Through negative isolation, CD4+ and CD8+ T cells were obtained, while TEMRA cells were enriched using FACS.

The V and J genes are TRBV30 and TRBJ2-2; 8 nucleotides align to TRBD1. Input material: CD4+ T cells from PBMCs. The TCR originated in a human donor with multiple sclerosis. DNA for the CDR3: TGTGCCTGGAGCAGGAGAGGGACAGGGAACACCGGGGAGCTGTTTTTT. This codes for CAWSRRGTGNTGELFF.